This is a list of T cell receptor beta chains from one sample in a study of cytomegalovirus exposure and HLA in healthy donors. Generated by immunoSEQ multiplex PCR, the TCRdb table keeps only in-frame clones and is missing some. Here the sample spans around 190,000 clones, about four fifths being singletons. Material: PBMCs. The receptors originated from a woman aged 45-59 years in good health and CMV-seronegative. Both conserved end residues are part of each CDR3. A D gene is named only where the DNA matches it firmly. Expanded clones are given a class, and other clones once, few, many or no size at all.

-,TRBD2,TRBV15,TRBJ2-7,TGTGCCACAAGGAGCGGGACGGTTTCCGAGCAGTACTTC,CATRSGTVSEQYF
-,TRBD2,TRBV5-1,TRBJ2-5,TGCGCCAGCAGCTTACTAGCGGGAGCGGAAGAGACCCAGTACTTC,CASSLLAGAEETQYF
once,-,TRBV28,TRBJ2-5,TGTGCCAGCAATGCCAAAGGGGTCCAAGAGACCCAGTACTTC,CASNAKGVQETQYF
-,TRBD1,TRBV29-1,TRBJ2-1,TGCAGCGTTGAACCCTGGGACAGGCGAGCCTACAATGAGCAGTTCTTC,CSVEPWDRRAYNEQFF
once,-,TRBV9,TRBJ2-3,TGTGCCAGCAGCGAGCGGCCGGGCATTTCAGATACGCAGTATTTT,CASSERPGISDTQYF
-,-,TRBV28,TRBJ1-3,TGTGCCAGCAGGTGGGGCAGGGCCTCTGGAAACACCATATATTTT,CASRWGRASGNTIYF
-,-,TRBV4-2,TRBJ1-1,TGTGCCAGCAGCCAACAGGGTGACGGCACTGAAGCTTTCTTT,CASSQQGDGTEAFF
-,-,TRBV10-1,TRBJ2-7,TGCGCCAGCAGTGATTACAACGAGCAGTACTTC,CASSDYNEQYF
-,-,TRBV11-2,TRBJ1-3,TGTGCCAGCAGGGTTAGTTCTGGAAACACCATATATTTT,CASRVSSGNTIYF
-,-,TRBV21-1,TRBJ1-1,TGTGCCAGCAGCCCACCAGACACTCGGAACACTGAAGCTTTCTTT,CASSPPDTRNTEAFF
-,-,TRBV18,TRBJ1-4,TGTGCCAGCTCACCAGGGGCCGAAAAACTGTTTTTT,CASSPGAEKLFF
-,TRBD1,TRBV28,TRBJ1-2,TGTGCCATCTCACCACTCGGACAGGGGCACTATGGCTACACCTTC,CAISPLGQGHYGYTF
-,TRBD2,TRBV28,TRBJ2-3,TGTGCCAGCAGCTTAGCGGGGGGGCCATCAGATACGCAGTATTTT,CASSLAGGPSDTQYF
once,-,TRBV4-1,TRBJ2-3,TGCGCCAGCAGCTTGGGGGGGGGCCGGGGCACAGATACGCAGTATTTT,CASSLGGGRGTDTQYF
-,-,TRBV29-1,TRBJ1-3,TGCAGCGTTGGGGACATTTCTGGAAACACCATATATTTT,CSVGDISGNTIYF
-,-,TRBV10-2,TRBJ1-2,TGCGCCAGCAGTGGAAGCGTTGGCTACACCTTC,CASSGSVGYTF
-,-,TRBV20-1,TRBJ1-1,TGCAGTGCTCCTGTCCACACTGAAGCTTTCTTT,CSAPVHTEAFF
-,-,TRBV2,TRBJ2-3,TGTGCCAGTTGTTTCGCTAGCAGCACAGATACGCAGTATTTT,CASCFASSTDTQYF
-,-,TRBV15,TRBJ2-2,TGTGCCACCAGCAGAGATCATTCGGGGGAAGCCGGGGAGCTGTTTTTT,CATSRDHSGEAGELFF
-,-,TRBV9,TRBJ2-1,TGTGCCAGCAGCGTGTCTAGAAACAATGAGCAGTTCTTC,CASSVSRNNEQFF
-,-,TRBV7-9,TRBJ1-1,TGTGCCAGCAGCTTAGCGCGTGGGAGAGTAGCTGAAGCTTTCTTT,CASSLARGRVAEAFF
-,TRBD2,TRBV5-4,TRBJ2-1,TGTGCCAGCAGCCTTCCGGGGGGAGCGCACAATGAGCAGTTCTTC,CASSLPGGAHNEQFF
-,-,TRBV6-5,TRBJ2-5,TGTGCCAGCAGCCCCAGGGTAAAGGAGACCCAGTACTTC,CASSPRVKETQYF
-,TRBD2,TRBV5-1,TRBJ2-5,TGCGCCAGCAGCCTAAGCGGGGGGGTAGTAGAGACCCAGTACTTC,CASSLSGGVVETQYF
once,TRBD2,TRBV2,TRBJ2-2,TGTGCCAGCAGCGCCGGGACTAGGAGGGAGACCGGGGAGCTGTTTTTT,CASSAGTRRETGELFF
-,TRBD2,TRBV6-5,TRBJ2-1,TGTGCCAGCAGTCGACTAGCGGGAGTCGGGAATGAGCAGTTCTTC,CASSRLAGVGNEQFF
-,-,TRBV4-1,TRBJ2-7,TGCGCCAGCAGCCCTCCCGGGGGCTACGAGCAGTACTTC,CASSPPGGYEQYF
few,-,TRBV9,TRBJ2-6,TGTGCCAGCAGCGTATCGTCTGGGGCCAACGTCCTGACTTTC,CASSVSSGANVLTF
-,TRBD1,TRBV28,TRBJ1-6,TGTGCCAGCAGTCCCCCGGGACAGGGGTATTCACCCCTCCACTTT,CASSPPGQGYSPLHF
-,TRBD2,TRBV11-3,TRBJ2-1,TGTGCCAGCAGCTTGGGTAGCGGGGGGGCAAAGGACAATGAGCAGTTCTTC,CASSLGSGGAKDNEQFF
once,TRBD1,TRBV29-1,TRBJ1-1,TGCAGCGTTGAAAGCTCTCTGACAGGGGACACTGAAGCTTTCTTT,CSVESSLTGDTEAFF
-,TRBD1,TRBV6-6,TRBJ2-1,TGTGCCAGCAGGGGGACAGGGGGCGCGAATGAGCAGTTCTTC,CASRGTGGANEQFF
-,-,TRBV6-5,TRBJ1-5,TGTGCCAGCAGTTTAGCAGCGGGTTTGCATCAGCCCCAGCATTTT,CASSLAAGLHQPQHF